This entry is about one T cell receptor beta chain. Its antigen remains unknown. The CDR3 covers 14 residues. Germline V CDR1 and CDR2: MNHEY, SMNVEV (reference sequence). V was trimmed by 6 bases and J by 0 bases, leaving 12 bases between them. The sample originates from a study of regulatory T cells in long-lasting Graves disease. The time point is: persistent/refractory GD, antithyroid drugs over 5 years with positive TRAb. PBMC RNA served as the TCR library source. Patients of an endocrinology department in Xi'an, China, were included. HTBI primers from iRepertoire and Arm-PCR of CDR3 regions yielded the TCR beta libraries. TCRdb processed the multiplex PCR reads anew with MiXCR; each CDR3 protein has one entry. The table has approximately 500,000 distinct CDR3 sequences, about 22% seen once. Study-level results: TCR diversity was lower in persistent than newly diagnosed Graves' disease. In persistent patients, shared public clonotypes (around 2,600) outnumbered those in new patients (about 890).

Here the sequenced sample was peripheral blood mononuclear cells (PBMCs), taken when the disease was refractory, from a patient treated with antithyroid drugs. This sequence joins TRBV27 and TRBJ2-7, with D hard to call. The sequence was collected from a female donor with Graves disease. The CDR3, as DNA: TGTGCCAGCAGCCCGACCGATATCTCCTACGAGCAGTACTTC. Translation: CASSPTDISYEQYF.